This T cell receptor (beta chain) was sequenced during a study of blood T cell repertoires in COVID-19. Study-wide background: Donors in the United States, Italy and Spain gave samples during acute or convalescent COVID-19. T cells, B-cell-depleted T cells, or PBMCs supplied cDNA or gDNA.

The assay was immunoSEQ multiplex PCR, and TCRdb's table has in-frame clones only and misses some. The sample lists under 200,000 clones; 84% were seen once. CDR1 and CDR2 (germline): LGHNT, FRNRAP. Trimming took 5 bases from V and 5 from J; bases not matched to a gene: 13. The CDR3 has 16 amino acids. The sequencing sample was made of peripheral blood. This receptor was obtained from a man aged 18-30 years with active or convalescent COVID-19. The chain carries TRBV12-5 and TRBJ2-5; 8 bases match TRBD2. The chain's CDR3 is CASGPRGSGVGETQYF. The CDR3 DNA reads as TGTGCTAGTGGTCCCCGGGGTAGCGGGGTCGGGGAGACCCAGTACTTC.